This T cell receptor (beta chain) was found in a study of PD-1 blockade in classical Hodgkin lymphoma. General study findings and limits: The repertoire differences lack a defined cause, possibly disease activity or prior therapy. Newly diagnosed patients were said to have less baseline TCR diversity than healthy donors did. Complete responders started with a diversity level that resembled newly diagnosed patients at baseline. Unlike CD8+ TCR diversity, which did not rise significantly by C4D1, CD4+ TCR diversity did.

Relapse after autologous stem cell transplantation occurred in every patient, and brentuximab vedotin exposure varied. About this clone itself: Its cognate antigen is unknown. One end of the junction does not line up with germline, which may come from a read error.

Per germline, CDR1 MGHDK and CDR2 SYGVNS. CDR3 size: 12 residues. TCRdb's copy holds only in-frame clones and misses some; the assay was immunoSEQ multiplex PCR. The data hold about 26,000 clones, with around 82% observed a single time. The starting material was peripheral blood mononuclear cells (PBMCs), obtained before the second cycle of nivolumab. This TCR was sampled from a human donor with classical Hodgkin lymphoma. The chain recombines TRBV25-1 with TRBJ1-1, with D unclear. The CDR3 region is CASSEYIGGALF. DNA for the CDR3: TGTGCCAGCAGTGAATATATTGGCGGAGCTCTCTTT.